These 22 T cell receptor beta chains originate from one sample sequenced in a study of T cells in pancreatic ductal adenocarcinoma. Profiling relied on immunoSEQ multiplex PCR, and the TCRdb table lists in-frame clones only, not all of them. The table has about 11,000 clones, around 86% seen once; the top ten hold roughly 18%. No neoadjuvant therapy was given to the selected pancreatic ductal adenocarcinoma patients before their surgery. Material for sequencing was PBMCs. The receptors stem from a human donor with pancreatic ductal adenocarcinoma.

The chain joins TRBV7-7 to TRBJ1-1; D perhaps matches TRBD1 (5 bases). Germline CDR1 reads SSHAT; CDR2 reads FNYEAQ (reference sequence). The CDR3 covers 13 residues. Trimming shortened V by 1 base and J by 11 bases, and 14 bases separated the two germline ends. The CDR3: CASSLDLGGVAFF. In DNA form, the CDR3 reads TGTGCCAGCAGCTTAGATTTAGGAGGGGTTGCTTTCTTT.

The chain carries TRBV4-2 and TRBJ2-3, with 8 bases matching TRBD2. Per germline, CDR1 LGHNA and CDR2 YNFKEQ. The CDR3 totals 16 residues. V dropped 5 bases and J dropped 2; count of bases not matched to a gene: 9. Written as DNA, the CDR3 is TGTGCCAGCAGCGCCAGCGGGGGAGATATCACAGATACGCAGTATTTT. Translation gives CASSASGGDITDTQYF.

The genes are TRBV28 and TRBJ2-1; D is perhaps TRBD1 (5 bases). Trimming cost V 8 bases and J 4 bases, with 12 bases left between them. Germline V CDR1 and CDR2: MDHEN, SYDVKM. This CDR3 is built from 13 residues. CDR3 sequence reads: CASEQGWYNEQFF. CDR3 DNA: TGTGCCAGCGAGCAGGGTTGGTACAATGAGCAGTTCTTC.

V is TRBV4-1 and J is TRBJ1-5; 8 bases are shared with TRBD1. V lost 1 base to trimming and J lost 7 bases; unmatched junction nucleotides: 9. Germline CDR1 MGHRA, CDR2 YSYEKL. The CDR3 contains 16 residues. CDR3 DNA: TGCGCCAGCAGCCAAGTCCTCGGACAGGGCGGGCAGCCCCAGCATTTT. As protein: CASSQVLGQGGQPQHF.

V usage is TRBV7-7 and J usage is TRBJ2-5; perhaps TRBD1 as D (5 bases). Germline CDR1 and CDR2: SSHAT and FNYEAQ (reference sequence). Between the trimmed V and J ends, which lost 3 bases and 0 bases, there was a span of 8 bases. The CDR3 contains 14 residues. The CDR3 spells CASSLVGDQETQYF. The CDR3 DNA follows: TGTGCCAGCAGCTTGGTAGGGGACCAAGAGACCCAGTACTTC.

This chain connects TRBV19 to TRBJ2-7; perhaps D is TRBD1 or TRBD2 (5 bases each). This CDR3 contains 14 residues. Germline V CDR1 and CDR2: LNHDA, SQIVND (reference sequence). The V end lost 6 bases, the J end lost 2 bases, and 14 bases lay between the germline ends. The CDR3 protein is CASRNRDLPYEQYF. CDR3 in DNA: TGTGCCAGTAGGAACCGGGACCTCCCCTACGAGCAGTACTTC.

The gene calls are TRBV7-7 and TRBJ1-1, with D unclear. Germline-derived CDR1 and CDR2 are SSHAT and FNYEAQ (reference sequence). V was clipped by 2 bases and J by 0 bases, with 4 bases between them. There are 13 residues in the CDR3. The CDR3 loop reads CASSLRLNTEAFF. CDR3 coding DNA: TGTGCCAGCAGCTTACGGTTGAACACTGAAGCTTTCTTT.

The V gene is TRBV7-9, the J gene TRBJ2-3; no clear D gene. The germline CDR1 and CDR2 sequences are SEHNR and FQNEAQ (reference sequence). V lost 5 bases and J 9 bases, leaving 6 bases between the germline ends. The CDR3 is made up of 10 amino acids. The chain's CDR3 is CASSPSTQYF. In DNA form, the CDR3 reads TGTGCCAGCAGCCCCTCAACGCAGTATTTT.

The gene calls are TRBV14 and TRBJ2-1; D unresolved. This CDR3 spans 13 amino acids. Trimming took 0 bases from V and 7 from J, leaving 7 bases between them. Per germline, CDR1 SGHDN and CDR2 FVKESK. DNA for the CDR3: TGTGCCAGCAGCCAAGATTGGTGGAATGAGCAGTTCTTC. It translates to CASSQDWWNEQFF.

This chain uses TRBV5-8 with TRBJ1-5; tentatively, D is TRBD1 (5 bases). The germline V gene encodes CDR1 SGHTS and CDR2 YDEGEE. This CDR3 spans 13 amino acids. Trimming removed 2 bases at V and 4 bases at J, with 7 bases between. The CDR3 sequence: CASSFWGNQPQHF. CDR3 nucleotides: TGTGCCAGCAGCTTTTGGGGGAATCAGCCCCAGCATTTT.

The genes are TRBV10-2 and TRBJ2-1; no firm D call. The CDR3 sequence is 15 residues long. Germline V lookup: CDR1 WSHSY, CDR2 SAAADI. Trimming removed 7 bases at V and 5 bases at J, with 18 bases between. CDR3 sequence (DNA): TGCGCCAGCACCCTGGCCCCCCTCAGGCACAATGAGCAGTTCTTC. It translates to CASTLAPLRHNEQFF.

This clone was picked up one time. This chain joins TRBV6-7 and TRBJ1-2; D may be TRBD1 (5 bases). TRBV6-7 is classed as an ORF, of uncertain function. Trimming shortened V by 3 bases and J by 0 bases, and 8 bases separated the two germline ends. There are 14 residues in the CDR3. DNA of the CDR3: TGTGCCAGCAGTTATCAGGGAGCTAACTATGGCTACACCTTC. It translates to CASSYQGANYGYTF.

This chain uses TRBV7-6 with TRBJ2-7, with 14 bases that match TRBD2. The length of the CDR3 is 18 residues. J was trimmed by 0 bases and V by 5 bases; bases with no gene match: 9. Germline V gene sequence: CDR1 SGHVS, CDR2 FNYEAQ. Here the CDR3 DNA reads TGTGCCAGCAGCCAAGGGACTAGCGGGAGACGAAGCTCCTACGAGCAGTACTTC. This codes for CASSQGTSGRRSSYEQYF.

This clone was found once. The J gene is TRBJ2-5, the V gene TRBV2, with 7 bases aligning to TRBD2. J lost 2 bases, V lost 7 bases, and 7 bases had no gene match. The length of the CDR3 is 14 residues. CDR1 is SNHLY and CDR2 is FYNNEI in the germline V gene. The CDR3 protein is CASNYPSGQETQYF. The CDR3 DNA sequence: TGTGCCAGCAATTATCCTAGCGGACAAGAGACCCAGTACTTC.

The chain employs TRBV11-2 and TRBJ1-6; the D is unclear. From germline, CDR1 is SGHAT and CDR2 FQNNGV. Trimming cost V 5 bases and J 8 bases, with 10 bases left between them. The CDR3 extends over 13 amino acids. The CDR3 spells CASSPNTDSPLHF. CDR3 coding DNA: TGTGCCAGCAGCCCAAACACCGATTCACCCCTCCACTTT.

This sequence joins TRBV2 and TRBJ2-5; D is perhaps TRBD1 (6 bases). This CDR3 spans 12 amino acids. CDR1 is SNHLY and CDR2 is FYNNEI in the germline V gene. V was pared by 6 bases and J by 4 bases, with 9 bases between. CDR3 sequence: CASRGGPETQYF. CDR3 nucleotide sequence: TGTGCCAGCAGAGGGGGTCCAGAGACCCAGTACTTC.

The chain recombines TRBV5-1 with TRBJ2-3, with 9 bases identical to TRBD2. The CDR3 extends over 14 amino acids. Unmatched junction bases numbered 5, after V lost 4 bases and J lost 5 bases. CDR1 SGHRS and CDR2 YFSETQ come from the germline V gene. CDR3 sequence (DNA): TGCGCCAGCAGCCTCTCTAGCGGGGTAGATACGCAGTATTTT. Protein sequence: CASSLSSGVDTQYF. The variable domain in full, with the rest retrieved from reference TRBV5-1 and TRBJ2-3, is KAGVTQTPRYLIKTRGQQVTLSCSPISGHRSVSWYQQTPGQGLQFLFEYFSETQRNKGNFPGRFSGRQFSNSRSEMNVSTLELGDSALYLCASSLSSGVDTQYFGPGTRLTVL.

This chain joins TRBV25-1 and TRBJ2-1; 10 bases align to TRBD2. Germline V gene lookup returns CDR1 MGHDK and CDR2 SYGVNS. The CDR3 is 17 residues long. The ends lost 6 bases at V and 7 bases at J; junction bases unmatched: 15. The CDR3, as DNA: TGTGCCAGCAGGGACGGATCTAGCGGGAGCGTTAGGAATGAGCAGTTCTTC. Translation gives CASRDGSSGSVRNEQFF.

The rearrangement links TRBV5-1 to TRBJ2-7; no clear D gene. The CDR3 has 13 amino acids. V shed 0 bases and J shed 0 bases, with 4 bases lying between them. Germline-derived CDR1 and CDR2 are SGHRS and YFSETQ. CDR3 sequence (DNA): TGCGCCAGCAGCTTGGCTAGCTCCTACGAGCAGTACTTC. This translates into CASSLASSYEQYF.

The chain couples TRBV19 to TRBJ2-1, with a tentative D call TRBD1 (6 bases). The CDR3 is 15 residues long. Germline CDR1 and CDR2: LNHDA and SQIVND (reference sequence). With 6 bases removed from V and 1 base from J, the gap between germline ends came to 13 bases. The CDR3 sequence: CASSRTVGSYNEQFF. CDR3 DNA sequence: TGTGCCAGTAGCCGGACAGTTGGGTCCTACAATGAGCAGTTCTTC.

The chain combines TRBV29-1 with TRBJ1-2; D is possibly TRBD1 (6 bases). Trimming cost V 5 bases and J 3 bases, with 13 bases left between them. Per germline, CDR1 SQVTM and CDR2 ANQGSEA. The CDR3 has 13 amino acids. CDR3 nucleotides: TGCAGCGTTAAAACAGGGACGGACTATGGCTACACCTTC. Protein sequence: CSVKTGTDYGYTF.

The chain uses TRBV19 and TRBJ2-1, with 10 bases aligning to TRBD2. With 6 bases clipped from V and 8 bases from J, the junction kept 10 bases outside the gene matches. This CDR3 is built from 15 residues. CDR1 LNHDA and CDR2 SQIVND come from the germline V gene (reference sequence). The CDR3 DNA follows: TGTGCCAGTAGGTCACTAGCGGGAAGGAGAGATGAGCAGTTCTTC. Translation: CASRSLAGRRDEQFF.